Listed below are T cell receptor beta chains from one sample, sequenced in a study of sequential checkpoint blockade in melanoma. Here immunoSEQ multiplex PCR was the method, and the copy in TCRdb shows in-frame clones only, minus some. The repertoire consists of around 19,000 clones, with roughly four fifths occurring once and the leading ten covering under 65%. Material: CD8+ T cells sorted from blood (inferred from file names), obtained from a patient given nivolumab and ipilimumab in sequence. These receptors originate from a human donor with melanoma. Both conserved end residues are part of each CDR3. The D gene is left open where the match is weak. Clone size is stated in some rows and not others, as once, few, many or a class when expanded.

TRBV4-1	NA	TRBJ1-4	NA	CASSQDPLQGGVGYEKLFF	TGCGCCAGCAGCCAAGACCCTCTCCAGGGAGGGGTCGGATATGAAAAACTGTTTTTT
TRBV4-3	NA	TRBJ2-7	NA	CASSQGQLASYEQYF	TGCGCCAGCAGCCAAGGACAGTTAGCCTCCTACGAGCAGTACTTC
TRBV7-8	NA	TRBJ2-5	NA	CASSSGVDALETQYF	TGTGCCAGCAGCTCGGGTGTGGATGCCTTAGAGACCCAGTACTTC
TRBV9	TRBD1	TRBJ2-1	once	CASSPGQGVYNEQFF	TGTGCCAGCAGCCCTGGACAGGGAGTATACAATGAGCAGTTCTTC
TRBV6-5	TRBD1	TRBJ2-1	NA	CASSYSGQAYNEQFF	TGTGCCAGCAGTTACTCGGGACAGGCGTACAATGAGCAGTTCTTC
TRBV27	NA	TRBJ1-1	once	CASESLGRVFF	TGTGCCAGCGAATCACTAGGGCGGGTCTTCTTT
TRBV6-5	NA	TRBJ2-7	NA	CASSLTPFSSYEQYF	TGTGCCAGCAGTTTGACTCCGTTCAGCTCCTACGAGCAGTACTTC
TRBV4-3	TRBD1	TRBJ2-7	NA	CASSSPPGQVGRQYF	TGCGCCAGCAGCTCCCCTCCGGGACAGGTCGGCCGGCAGTACTTC
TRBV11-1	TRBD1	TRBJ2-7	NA	CASSSHHAGGDYEQYF	TGTGCCAGCAGCTCCCACCACGCAGGGGGCGACTACGAGCAGTACTTC
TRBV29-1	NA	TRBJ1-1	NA	CSSSWGGLNTEAFF	TGCAGCTCCTCCTGGGGGGGCCTGAACACTGAAGCTTTCTTT
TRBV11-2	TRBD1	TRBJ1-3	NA	CASSTGQGRNTIYF	TGTGCCAGCAGCACGGGACAGGGGAGAAACACCATATATTTT
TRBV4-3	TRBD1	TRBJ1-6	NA	CASSQEDRVWSPLHF	TGCGCCAGCAGCCAAGAAGACAGGGTATGGTCACCCCTCCACTTT